This T cell receptor (beta chain) was sequenced for a study of T cells in localized non-small cell lung cancer. Regarding this clone: Its antigen remains unidentified.

The CDR3 consists of 13 residues. Germline V gene sequence: CDR1 SGHVS, CDR2 FNYEAQ. Trimming left V 6 bases short and J 4 bases short, with 11 bases between. The table came from immunoSEQ multiplex PCR; TCRdb's copy has only in-frame clones and leaves some out. The table includes 20,000 to 25,000 clones, roughly 83% detected once. General study findings and limits: Tumor showed lower T cell clonality than uninvolved adjacent lung, where it was highest. Adjacent lung had a median roughly 50 of the 100 largest tumor clones. A denser population of T cells in blood accompanied longer overall survival. Sequence data derive from only one tumor region, so heterogeneity remains possible.

The TCR comes from a man aged 40 to 70 with stage I lung adenocarcinoma. J is TRBJ2-3 and V is TRBV7-6; no clear D. The sample was peripheral blood, taken before any cancer treatment. The CDR3: CASSYEEADTQYF. In nucleotides, the CDR3 is TGTGCCAGCAGTTACGAAGAGGCAGATACGCAGTATTTT.